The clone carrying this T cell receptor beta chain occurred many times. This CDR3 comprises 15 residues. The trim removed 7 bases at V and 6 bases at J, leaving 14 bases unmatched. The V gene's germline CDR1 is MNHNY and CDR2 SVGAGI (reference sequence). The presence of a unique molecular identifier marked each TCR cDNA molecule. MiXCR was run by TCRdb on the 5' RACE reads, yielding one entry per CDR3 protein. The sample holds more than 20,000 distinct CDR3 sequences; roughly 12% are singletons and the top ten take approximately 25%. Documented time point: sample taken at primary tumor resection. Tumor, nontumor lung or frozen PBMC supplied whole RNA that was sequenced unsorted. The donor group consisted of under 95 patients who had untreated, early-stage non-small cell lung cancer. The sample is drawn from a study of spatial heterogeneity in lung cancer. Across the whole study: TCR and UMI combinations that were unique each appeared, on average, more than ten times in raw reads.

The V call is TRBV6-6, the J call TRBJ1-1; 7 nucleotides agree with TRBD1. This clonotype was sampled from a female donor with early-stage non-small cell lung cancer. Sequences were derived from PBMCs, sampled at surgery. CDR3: CASKQTLQGMAEAFF. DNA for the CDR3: TGTGCCAGCAAACAAACCCTACAGGGGATGGCTGAAGCTTTCTTT.